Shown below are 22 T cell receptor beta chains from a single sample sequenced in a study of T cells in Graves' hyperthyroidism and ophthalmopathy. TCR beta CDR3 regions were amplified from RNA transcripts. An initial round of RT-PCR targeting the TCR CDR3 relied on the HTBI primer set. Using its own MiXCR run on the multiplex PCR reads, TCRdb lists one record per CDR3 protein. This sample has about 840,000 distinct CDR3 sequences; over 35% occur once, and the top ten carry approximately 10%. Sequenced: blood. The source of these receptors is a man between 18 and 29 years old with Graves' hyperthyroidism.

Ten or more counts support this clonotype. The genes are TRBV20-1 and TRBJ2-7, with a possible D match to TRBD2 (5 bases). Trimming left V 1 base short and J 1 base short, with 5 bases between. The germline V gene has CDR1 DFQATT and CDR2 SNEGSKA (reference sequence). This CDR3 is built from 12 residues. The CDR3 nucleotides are TGCAGTGCTAGAGCGGGGTCCTACGAGCAGTACTTC. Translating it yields CSARAGSYEQYF.

CDR3 residues: CSTTANYGYTF. DNA of the CDR3: TGCAGTACGACAGCTAACTATGGCTACACCTTC. The chain combines TRBV29-1 with TRBJ1-2; TRBD1 might be the D (5 bases). The germline CDR1 and CDR2 sequences are SQVTM and ANQGSEA. CDR3 length: 11 residues.

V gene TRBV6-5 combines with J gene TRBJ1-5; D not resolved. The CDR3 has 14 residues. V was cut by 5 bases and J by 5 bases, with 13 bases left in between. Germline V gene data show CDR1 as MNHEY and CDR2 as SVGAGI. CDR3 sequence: CASSKTPFDQPQHF. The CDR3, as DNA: TGTGCCAGCAGTAAAACCCCTTTCGATCAGCCCCAGCATTTT.

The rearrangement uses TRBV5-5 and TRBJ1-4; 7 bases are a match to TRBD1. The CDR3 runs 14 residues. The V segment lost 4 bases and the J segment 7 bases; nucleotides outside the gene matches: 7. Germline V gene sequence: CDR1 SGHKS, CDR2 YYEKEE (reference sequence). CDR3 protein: CASSAGQRGEKLFF. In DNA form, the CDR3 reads TGTGCCAGCAGCGCGGGACAGAGGGGTGAAAAACTGTTTTTT. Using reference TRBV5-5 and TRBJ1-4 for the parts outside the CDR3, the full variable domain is DAGVTQSPTHLIKTRGQQVTLRCSPISGHKSVSWYQQVLGQGPQFIFQYYEKEERGRGNFPDRFSARQFPNYSSELNVNALLLGDSALYLCASSAGQRGEKLFFGSGTQLSVL.

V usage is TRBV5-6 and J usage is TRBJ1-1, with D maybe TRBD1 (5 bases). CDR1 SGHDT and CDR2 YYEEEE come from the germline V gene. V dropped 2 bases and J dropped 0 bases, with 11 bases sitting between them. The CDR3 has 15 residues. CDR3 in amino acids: CASSFGWGLNTEAFF. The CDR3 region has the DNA TGTGCCAGCAGCTTTGGGTGGGGGTTGAACACTGAAGCTTTCTTT.

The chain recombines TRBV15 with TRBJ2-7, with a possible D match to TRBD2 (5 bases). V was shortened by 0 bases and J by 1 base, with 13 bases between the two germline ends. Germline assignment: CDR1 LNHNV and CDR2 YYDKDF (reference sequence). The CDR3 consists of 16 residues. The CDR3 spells CATSRDGGSGSYEQYF. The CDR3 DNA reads TGTGCCACCAGCAGAGATGGCGGGTCGGGTTCCTACGAGCAGTACTTC.

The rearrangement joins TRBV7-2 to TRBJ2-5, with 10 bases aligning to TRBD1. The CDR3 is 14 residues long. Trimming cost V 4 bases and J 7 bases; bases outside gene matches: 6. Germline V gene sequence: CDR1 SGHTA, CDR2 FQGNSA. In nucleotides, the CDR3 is TGTGCCAGCAGCTGGACAGGGGGGGTAGGGACCCAGTACTTC. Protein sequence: CASSWTGGVGTQYF.

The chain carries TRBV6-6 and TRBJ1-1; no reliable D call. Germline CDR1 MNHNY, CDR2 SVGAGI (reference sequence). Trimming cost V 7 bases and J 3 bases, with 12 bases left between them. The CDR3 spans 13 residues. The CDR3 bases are TGTGCCAGCATGACGTCCGCGGACACTGAAGCTTTCTTT. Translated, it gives CASMTSADTEAFF.

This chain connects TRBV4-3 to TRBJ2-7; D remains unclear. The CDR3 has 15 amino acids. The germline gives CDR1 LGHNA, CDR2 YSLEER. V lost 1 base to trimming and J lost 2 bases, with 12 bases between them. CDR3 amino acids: CASSQGRALTYEQYF. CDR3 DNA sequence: TGCGCCAGCAGCCAAGGTAGGGCGTTGACCTACGAGCAGTACTTC.

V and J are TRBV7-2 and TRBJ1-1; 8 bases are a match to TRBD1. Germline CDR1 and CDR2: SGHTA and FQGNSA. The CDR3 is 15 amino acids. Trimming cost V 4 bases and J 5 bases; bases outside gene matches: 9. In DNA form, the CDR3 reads TGTGCCAGCAGCTCGGACAGGGAAGGATTGACTGAAGCTTTCTTT. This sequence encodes CASSSDREGLTEAFF.

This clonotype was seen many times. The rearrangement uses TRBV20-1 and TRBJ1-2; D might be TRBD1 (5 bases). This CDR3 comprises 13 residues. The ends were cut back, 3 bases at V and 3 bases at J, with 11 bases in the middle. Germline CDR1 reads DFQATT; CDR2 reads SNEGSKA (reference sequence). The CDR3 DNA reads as TGCAGTGCTAGCCGGGACGAAGACTATGGCTACACCTTC. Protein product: CSASRDEDYGYTF.

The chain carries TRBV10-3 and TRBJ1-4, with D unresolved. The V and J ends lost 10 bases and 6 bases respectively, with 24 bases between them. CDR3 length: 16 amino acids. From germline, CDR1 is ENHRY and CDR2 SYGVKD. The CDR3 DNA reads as TGTGCCAGTCCGTTAGCCCCCTCGGGGAATGATGAAAAACTGTTTTTT. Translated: CASPLAPSGNDEKLFF.

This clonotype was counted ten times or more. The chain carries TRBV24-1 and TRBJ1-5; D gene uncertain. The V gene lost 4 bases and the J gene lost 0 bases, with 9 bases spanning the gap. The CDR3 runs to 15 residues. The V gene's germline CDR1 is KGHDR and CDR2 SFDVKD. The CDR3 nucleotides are TGTGCCACCAGTGACGGACGGAATAGCAATCAGCCCCAGCATTTT. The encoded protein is CATSDGRNSNQPQHF.

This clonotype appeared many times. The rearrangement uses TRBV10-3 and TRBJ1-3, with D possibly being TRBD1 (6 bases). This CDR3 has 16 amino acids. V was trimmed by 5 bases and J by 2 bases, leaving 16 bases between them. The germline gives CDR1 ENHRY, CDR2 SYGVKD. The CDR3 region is CAISPANRATGNTIYF. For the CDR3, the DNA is TGTGCCATCAGTCCCGCTAACAGGGCGACTGGAAACACCATATATTTT.

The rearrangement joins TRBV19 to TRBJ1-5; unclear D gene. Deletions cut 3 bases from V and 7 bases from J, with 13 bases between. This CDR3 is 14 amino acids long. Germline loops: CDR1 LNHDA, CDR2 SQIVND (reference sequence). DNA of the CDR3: TGTGCCAGTAGTATCCCGAGGTCCGGGCAGCCCCAGCATTTT. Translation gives CASSIPRSGQPQHF.

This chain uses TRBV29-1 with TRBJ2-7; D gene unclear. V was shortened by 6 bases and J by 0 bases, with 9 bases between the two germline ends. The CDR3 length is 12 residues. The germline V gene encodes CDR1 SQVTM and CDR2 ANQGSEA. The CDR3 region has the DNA TGCAGCGTCGCTGTGGGCTCCTACGAGCAGTACTTC. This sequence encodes CSVAVGSYEQYF.

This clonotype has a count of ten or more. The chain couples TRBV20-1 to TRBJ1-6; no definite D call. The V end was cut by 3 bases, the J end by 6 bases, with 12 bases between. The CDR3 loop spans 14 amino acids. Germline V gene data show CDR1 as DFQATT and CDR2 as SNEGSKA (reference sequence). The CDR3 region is CSASQGNSNSPLHF. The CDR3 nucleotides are TGCAGTGCTAGTCAAGGAAATAGTAATTCACCCCTCCACTTT.

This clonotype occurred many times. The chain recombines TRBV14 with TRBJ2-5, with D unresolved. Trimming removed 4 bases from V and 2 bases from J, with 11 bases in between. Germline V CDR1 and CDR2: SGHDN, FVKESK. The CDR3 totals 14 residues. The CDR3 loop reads CASSLPDPQETQYF. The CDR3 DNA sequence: TGTGCCAGCAGCCTCCCGGACCCACAAGAGACCCAGTACTTC.

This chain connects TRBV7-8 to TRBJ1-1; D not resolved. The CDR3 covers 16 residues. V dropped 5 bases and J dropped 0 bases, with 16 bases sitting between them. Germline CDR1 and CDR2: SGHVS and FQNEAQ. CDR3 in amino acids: CASSHALRDMNTEAFF. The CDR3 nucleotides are TGTGCCAGCAGCCACGCACTCCGCGACATGAACACTGAAGCTTTCTTT.

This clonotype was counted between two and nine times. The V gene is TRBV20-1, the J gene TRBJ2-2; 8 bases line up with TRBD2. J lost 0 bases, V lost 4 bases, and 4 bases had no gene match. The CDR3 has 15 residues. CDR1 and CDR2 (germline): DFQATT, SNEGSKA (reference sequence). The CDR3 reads CSAKTAGANTGELFF. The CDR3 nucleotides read TGCAGTGCTAAGACAGCGGGGGCGAACACCGGGGAGCTGTTTTTT.

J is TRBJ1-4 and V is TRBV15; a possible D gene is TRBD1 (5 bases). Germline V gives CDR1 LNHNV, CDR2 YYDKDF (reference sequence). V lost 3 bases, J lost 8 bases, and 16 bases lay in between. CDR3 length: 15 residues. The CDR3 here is CATSSEGAGNEKLFF. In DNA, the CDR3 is TGTGCCACCAGCAGCGAAGGGGCAGGGAACGAAAAACTGTTTTTT.

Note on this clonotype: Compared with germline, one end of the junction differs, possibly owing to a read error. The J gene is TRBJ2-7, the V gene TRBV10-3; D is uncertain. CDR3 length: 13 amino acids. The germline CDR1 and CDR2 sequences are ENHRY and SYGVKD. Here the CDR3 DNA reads TGTGCCAGCAGTTACGATGGATTCTCCGAGCAGTACTTC. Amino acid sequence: CASSYDGFSEQYF.